This T cell receptor beta chain was captured in a study of blood T cell repertoires in COVID-19. Only in-frame clones appear in the TCRdb table, and some are missing; sequencing was by immunoSEQ multiplex PCR. Of tens of thousands of clones in the sample, about nine tenths were seen once. Trimming left V 4 bases short and J 1 base short, with 11 bases between. From germline, CDR1 is SGHRS and CDR2 YFSETQ. The CDR3 runs to 14 residues. This clone was picked up one time. The TCR comes from a man between 65 and 85 years old with active or convalescent COVID-19. V and J are TRBV5-1 and TRBJ1-1; tentatively, D is TRBD1 (5 bases). Sequenced input: peripheral blood. The CDR3 region is CASSKFGQNTEAFF. The CDR3 coding sequence is TGCGCCAGCAGCAAATTTGGACAGAACACTGAAGCTTTCTTT.